This T cell receptor (beta chain) was identified in a study of persistence of HIV-infected CD4 T cells (dated by TCRdb to about 2020). In terms of the full investigation: Participants had been on suppressive ART for a median of roughly 8 years. Peripheral blood samples of up to about 200 mL were taken at multiple time points, with the exception of two participants who underwent leukapheresis at a single time point. The study isolated CMV- and HIV-1 Gag-responding CD4+ T cells from ART-treated individuals to examine antigen-driven clonal expansion of HIV-1-infected cells. TCRbeta sequencing assessed the clonality of all cells in each sorted population, while proviral sequencing assessed the clonality of infected cells. For the TCR cluster analysis across participants, fewer than ten participants were included for CMV and about seven participants for Gag. Overall study results and their limits: Within the same sorted populations, how oligoclonal the TCRs were correlated with how oligoclonal the proviruses were. Significantly lower TCRbeta richness was observed in CMV- and Gag-responding cells than in anti-CD3/anti-CD28-responding cells, and higher oligoclonality was observed in CMV-responding cells than in CD3/CD28-stimulated and Gag-responding cells. Degenerate expanded CDR3beta sequences were enriched in antigen-responding cells, suggesting convergent selection of CD4+ responses to CMV and Gag. Bulk TCR analyses could not be restricted to the rare CMV-responding cells that actually carried HIV-1 proviruses. Few individuals were included in the study, and only a limited range of antigens was tested.

Worth noting for this clone: It lacks a known antigen. No qualities accompany the bases; no much larger clone lies one base away.

The meaning of the sample's treatment or condition label: suppressive antiretroviral therapy. Cells were stimulated with lysates of CMV-infected fibroblasts at 7.5 to 10 ug/mL. Responding CD4+ T cells were sorted on the basis of upregulation of both CD40 ligand and CD69. Participants were HIV-1-infected adults who started suppressive ART during chronic infection. Participants had undetectable plasma HIV-1 RNA below 50 copies/mL for at least 4 years. To be included, participants needed a CD4+ T cell count above 400 cells/uL and a positive CMV serology. Before stimulation, PBMCs were isolated using density centrifugation and then depleted of CD8+ T cells. For approximately 17 hours, CD8-depleted PBMCs were stimulated with anti-CD28/CD49d costimulation, a CD40-blocking antibody, and enfuvirtide, which was added to prevent new infections. Cells were sorted on a Beckman Coulter MoFlo Legacy or XDP sorter, with propidium iodide excluding dead cells. Genomic DNA was extracted using the QIAamp DNA Mini Kit for samples with more than one million cells and using the Quick-DNA Microprep Kit for all other samples.

Based on the germline V gene (reference sequence), the CDR1 and CDR2 sequences are LNHDA and SQIVND. V loses 7 bases at its end and J loses 7 bases; junction bases beyond the gene matches: 6. Spanning cysteine to phenylalanine, the CDR3 consists of 13 amino acids. Only the CDR3 portion is preserved as DNA: 39 bases, with reading frame beginning at the first base. The immunoSEQ hsTCRB assay version 4 in survey mode was used to sequence TCRbeta repertoires from genomic DNA. For TCRbeta sequencing, genomic DNA was diluted to about 10 ng/uL, with up to about 1 ug used per sample. Per the authors' processing: ImmunoSeq Analyzer 3.0 was used for analysis of TCRbeta data, and diversity was computed on productive nucleotide rearrangements. Lower-bound TCR diversity was estimated with the improved Chao index, and clonality with the Gini coefficient using the Immunarch R package. Different nucleotide rearrangements encoding the same CDR3beta amino acid sequence were treated as distinct clonotypes. Differential abundance analysis identified TCRbeta sequences significantly enriched in antigen-responding cells relative to anti-CD3/anti-CD28-activated cells. GLIPH2 grouped TCRs by predicted peptide-MHC specificity, both within each participant and across combined participant data sets. TCRdb limited this immuneACCESS table to in-frame rearrangements with V and J called. A share of clones is missing; checked studies link under half to unresolved V genes, and the rest is unexplained. V, J and clone size were drawn from that table, and D and trimming were deduced from the DNA. The sample table lists some 21,000 clones, about 84% of them with a count of one. The top ten constitute about 6.8% of the sample.

The sequenced sample was CD4+ T cells sorted from PBMCs after approximately 20-hour stimulation, obtained from a patient who received antiretroviral therapy. The label giving this sample's cell subset or site can be read as: CD40L+CD69+ CD4 T cells responding to CMV lysate. The clonotype was recovered from an adult man with HIV who was CMV-seropositive. The chain uses TRBV19 and TRBJ1-4, and 7 junctional nucleotides match TRBD1. CDR3 reads: CASKPRGTEKLFF. The DNA sequence is as follows: TGTGCCAGTAAACCCAGGGGGACTGAAAAACTGTTTTTT. With all but the CDR3 taken from the reference TRBV19 and TRBJ1-4 genes, the full variable domain is: DGGITQSPKYLFRKEGQNVTLSCEQNLNHDAMYWYRQDPGQGLRLIYYSQIVNDFQKGDIAEGYSVSREKKESFPLTVTSAQKNPTAFYLCASKPRGTEKLFFGSGTQLSVL.